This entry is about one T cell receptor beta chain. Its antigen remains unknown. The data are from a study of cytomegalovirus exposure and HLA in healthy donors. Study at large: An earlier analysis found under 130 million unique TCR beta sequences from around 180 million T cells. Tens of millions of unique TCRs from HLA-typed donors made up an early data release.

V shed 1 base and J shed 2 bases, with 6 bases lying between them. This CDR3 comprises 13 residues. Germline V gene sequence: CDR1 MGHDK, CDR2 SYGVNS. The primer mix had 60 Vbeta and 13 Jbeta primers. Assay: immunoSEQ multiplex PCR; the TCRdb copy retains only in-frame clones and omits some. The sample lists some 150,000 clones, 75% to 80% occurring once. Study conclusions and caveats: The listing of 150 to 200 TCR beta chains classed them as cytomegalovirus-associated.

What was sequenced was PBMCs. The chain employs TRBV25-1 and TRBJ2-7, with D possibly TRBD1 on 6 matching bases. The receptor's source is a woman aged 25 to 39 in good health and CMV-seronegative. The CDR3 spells CASSEWDTYEQYF. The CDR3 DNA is TGTGCCAGCAGTGAATGGGACACCTACGAGCAGTACTTC.